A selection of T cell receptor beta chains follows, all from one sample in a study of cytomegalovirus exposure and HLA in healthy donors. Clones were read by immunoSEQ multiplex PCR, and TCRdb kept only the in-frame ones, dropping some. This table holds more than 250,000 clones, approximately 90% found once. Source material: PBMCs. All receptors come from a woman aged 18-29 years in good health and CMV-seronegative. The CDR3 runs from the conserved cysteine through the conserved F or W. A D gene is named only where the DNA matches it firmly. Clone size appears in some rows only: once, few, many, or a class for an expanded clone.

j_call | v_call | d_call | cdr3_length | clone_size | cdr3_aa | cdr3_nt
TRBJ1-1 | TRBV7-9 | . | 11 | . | CASSLNTEAFF | TGTGCCAGCAGCCTCAACACTGAAGCTTTCTTT
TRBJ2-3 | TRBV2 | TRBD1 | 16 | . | CASSPYRGASTDTQYF | TGTGCCAGCAGTCCTTACAGGGGGGCAAGCACAGATACGCAGTATTTT
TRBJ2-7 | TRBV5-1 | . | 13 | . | CASSLPQGYEQYF | TGCGCCAGCAGCCTACCACAGGGTTACGAGCAGTACTTC
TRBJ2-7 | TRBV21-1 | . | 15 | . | CASRVGQMRYYEQYF | TGTGCCAGCAGGGTTGGACAGATGAGGTACTACGAGCAGTACTTC
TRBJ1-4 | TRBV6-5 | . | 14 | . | CASRRVPRHEKLFF | TGTGCCAGCAGGCGGGTCCCACGGCATGAAAAACTGTTTTTT
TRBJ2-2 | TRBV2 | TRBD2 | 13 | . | CASRPTSAGELFF | TGTGCCAGCAGGCCCACTAGCGCCGGGGAGCTGTTTTTT
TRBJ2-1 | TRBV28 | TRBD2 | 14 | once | CASDKRGTYNEQFF | TGTGCCAGCGACAAGCGGGGTACCTACAATGAGCAGTTCTTC
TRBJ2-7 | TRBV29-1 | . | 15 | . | CSVEGGVEQSGEQYF | TGCAGCGTTGAAGGGGGGGTTGAGCAATCGGGCGAGCAGTACTTC
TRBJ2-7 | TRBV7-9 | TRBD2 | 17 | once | CASSSRLAGKKTYEQYF | TGTGCCAGCAGCTCCAGACTAGCGGGGAAAAAAACCTACGAGCAGTACTTC
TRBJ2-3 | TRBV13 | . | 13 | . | CASNSGSADTQYF | TGTGCCAGCAACTCAGGGTCCGCGGATACGCAGTATTTT
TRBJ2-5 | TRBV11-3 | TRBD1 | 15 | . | CASSLGTGGQETQYF | TGTGCCAGCAGCTTGGGGACAGGGGGGCAAGAGACCCAGTACTTC
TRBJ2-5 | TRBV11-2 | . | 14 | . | CASSLDPIVETQYF | TGTGCCAGCAGCTTAGATCCTATAGTCGAGACCCAGTACTTC
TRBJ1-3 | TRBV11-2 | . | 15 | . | CASSLEGGAGNTIYF | TGTGCCAGCAGCTTAGAGGGAGGCGCTGGAAACACCATATATTTT
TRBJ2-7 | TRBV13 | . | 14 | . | CASSIRREAYEQYF | TGTGCCAGCAGCATCCGACGAGAGGCATACGAGCAGTACTTC
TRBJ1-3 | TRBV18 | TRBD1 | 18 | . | CASSPKDRGIVTGNTIYF | TGTGCCAGCTCACCGAAGGACAGGGGTATAGTCACTGGAAACACCATATATTTT
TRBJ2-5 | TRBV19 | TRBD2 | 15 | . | CASRAPGREGETQYF | TGTGCCAGTAGGGCTCCAGGCAGGGAGGGAGAGACCCAGTACTTC
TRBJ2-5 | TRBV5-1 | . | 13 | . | CASSPEGQETQYF | TGCGCCAGCAGCCCTGAGGGACAAGAGACCCAGTACTTC
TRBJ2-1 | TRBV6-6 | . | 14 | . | CATTLGAPYNEQFF | TGTGCCACGACTTTGGGGGCCCCCTACAATGAGCAGTTCTTC
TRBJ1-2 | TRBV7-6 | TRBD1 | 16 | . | CASSSGQGLPNYGYTF | TGTGCCAGCAGCTCGGGACAGGGTTTACCAAACTATGGCTACACCTTC
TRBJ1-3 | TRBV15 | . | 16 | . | CATSGDTFYSGNTIYF | TGTGCCACCAGCGGGGACACCTTCTACTCTGGAAACACCATATATTTT
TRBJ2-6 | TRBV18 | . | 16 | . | CASSPQLGDGANVLTF | TGTGCCAGCTCACCCCAGTTAGGGGATGGGGCCAACGTCCTGACTTTC
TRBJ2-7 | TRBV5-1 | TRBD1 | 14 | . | CASSLSGGTYEQYF | TGCGCCAGCAGCTTGTCAGGGGGCACCTACGAGCAGTACTTC
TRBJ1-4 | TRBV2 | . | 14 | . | CAQQHPATNEKLFF | TGTGCCCAACAGCATCCGGCAACTAATGAAAAACTGTTTTTT
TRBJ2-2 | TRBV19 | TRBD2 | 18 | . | CASSTSGLAGVNTGELFF | TGTGCCAGTAGTACCTCGGGACTAGCGGGGGTGAACACCGGGGAGCTGTTTTTT
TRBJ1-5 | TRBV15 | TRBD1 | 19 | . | CATSRARGTGVYSNQPQHF | TGTGCCACCAGCAGAGCAAGGGGAACAGGGGTGTATAGCAATCAGCCCCAGCATTTT
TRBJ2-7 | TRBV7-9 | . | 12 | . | CASSSSAVEQYF | TGTGCCAGCAGCTCCAGTGCCGTCGAGCAGTACTTC
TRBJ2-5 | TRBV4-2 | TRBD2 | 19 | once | CASSQAPGLAGTAQETQYF | TGTGCCAGCAGCCAAGCCCCGGGACTAGCGGGGACTGCCCAAGAGACCCAGTACTTC
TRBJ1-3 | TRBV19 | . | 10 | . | CASRGNTIYF | TGTGCCAGCCGGGGAAACACCATATATTTT
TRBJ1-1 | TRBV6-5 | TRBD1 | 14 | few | CASSYTRQGTEAFF | TGTGCCAGCAGTTACACGCGACAGGGGACTGAAGCTTTCTTT
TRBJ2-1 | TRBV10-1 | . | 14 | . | CASSEETAYNEQFF | TGCGCCAGCAGTGAGGAAACAGCCTACAATGAGCAGTTCTTC
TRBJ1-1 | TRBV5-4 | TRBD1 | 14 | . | CASSREQGGTEAFF | TGTGCCAGCAGTAGGGAACAGGGGGGCACTGAAGCTTTCTTT
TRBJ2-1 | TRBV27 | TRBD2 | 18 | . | CASSQLAGIPSSYNEQFF | TGTGCCAGCAGTCAGCTAGCGGGGATCCCGAGCTCCTACAATGAGCAGTTCTTC
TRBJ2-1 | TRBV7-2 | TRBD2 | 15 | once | CASSGTSGGTNEQFF | TGTGCCAGCAGCGGAACTAGCGGGGGGACCAATGAGCAGTTCTTC
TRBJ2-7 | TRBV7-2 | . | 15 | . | CASSLVGSVPYEQYF | TGTGCCAGCAGCTTAGTAGGGAGCGTCCCCTACGAGCAGTACTTC
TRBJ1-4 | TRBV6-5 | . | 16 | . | CASSYSGAGGNEKLFF | TGTGCCAGCAGTTACTCGGGCGCTGGGGGGAATGAAAAACTGTTTTTT
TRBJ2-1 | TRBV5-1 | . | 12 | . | CASSFQRGEQFF | TGCGCCAGCAGCTTCCAGCGAGGTGAGCAGTTCTTC
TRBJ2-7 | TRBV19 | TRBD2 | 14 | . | CASSGGGGPYEQYF | TGTGCCAGTAGTGGAGGCGGGGGGCCCTACGAGCAGTACTTC
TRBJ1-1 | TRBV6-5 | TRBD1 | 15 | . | CASSSTGGAGTEAFF | TGTGCCAGCAGTTCGACAGGGGGCGCGGGGACTGAAGCTTTCTTT
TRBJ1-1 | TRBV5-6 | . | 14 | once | CASSRTGIGTEAFF | TGTGCCAGCAGCCGAACAGGGATAGGTACTGAAGCTTTCTTT
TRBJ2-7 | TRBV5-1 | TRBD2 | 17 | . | CASSRGGKGLQIREQYF | TGCGCCAGCAGCCGGGGCGGTAAGGGACTACAAATTAGGGAGCAGTACTTC
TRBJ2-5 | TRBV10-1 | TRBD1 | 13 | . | CASSGQGEETQYF | TGCGCCAGCAGTGGACAGGGGGAAGAGACCCAGTACTTC